Below are 27 T cell receptor beta chains sequenced from a single sample in a study of CD8 T cells in ankylosing spondylitis. One entry per CDR3 protein results from TCRdb running MiXCR on the 5' RACE reads. The repertoire holds roughly 130,000 distinct CDR3 sequences, with approximately 8.4% as singletons. Sequences were obtained from synovial fluid, either unsorted or a sorted T cell fraction (not recorded which). Source of these receptors: a male donor with ankylosing spondylitis.

There are many counts of this clonotype. This rearrangement joins TRBV9 to TRBJ1-6; D is unclear. CDR1 is SGDLS, CDR2 YYNGEE, per germline. CDR3 size: 13 residues. Trimming left V 2 bases short and J 3 bases short, with 3 bases between. In DNA, the CDR3 is TGTGCCAGCAGCGTTAACTATAATTCACCCCTCCACTTT. It codes for CASSVNYNSPLHF.

The chain employs TRBV7-2 and TRBJ2-7; 7 positions match TRBD1. V shed 2 bases, J shed 5 bases, and the junction held 9 bases outside the gene matches. The CDR3 is 15 residues long. Per the germline V gene, CDR1 is SGHTA and CDR2 is FQGNSA. The CDR3: CASSLNFGTGDEQYF. The CDR3 DNA sequence: TGTGCCAGCAGCTTAAATTTTGGTACAGGGGACGAGCAGTACTTC.

This clonotype was seen a handful of times. The chain combines TRBV3-1 with TRBJ1-1, with 7 bases fitting TRBD1. The CDR3 extends over 15 amino acids. CDR1 LGHDT and CDR2 YNNKEL come from the germline V gene (reference sequence). V shed 6 bases, J shed 4 bases, and the junction held 11 bases outside the gene matches. The CDR3 reads CASSPSAGGVTEAFF. The CDR3 nucleotides read TGTGCCAGCAGTCCGTCGGCAGGGGGTGTCACTGAAGCTTTCTTT. The whole variable domain, remainder taken from reference TRBV3-1 and TRBJ1-1, is DTAVSQTPKYLVTQMGNDKSIKCEQNLGHDTMYWYKQDSKKFLKIMFSYNNKELIINETVPNRFSPKSPDKAHLNLHINSLELGDSAVYFCASSPSAGGVTEAFFGQGTRLTVV.

This clonotype has more than one count but fewer than ten. The genes are TRBV12-3 or TRBV12-4 and TRBJ2-1; D is unclear. This CDR3 contains 15 residues. The V gene lost 3 bases and the J gene lost 4 bases, with 13 bases spanning the gap. The CDR3 spells CASSFQSGTYNEQFF. CDR3 sequence (DNA): TGTGCCAGCAGTTTCCAGTCAGGTACTTACAATGAGCAGTTCTTC.

This clonotype came up a few times. This chain uses TRBV12-3 or TRBV12-4 with TRBJ2-2, with 7 nucleotides matching TRBD2. CDR3 size: 15 residues. J was trimmed by 2 bases and V by 2 bases; bases with no gene match: 2. CDR3 residues: CASSLWGGNTGELFF. CDR3 DNA: TGTGCCAGCAGTTTATGGGGGGGAAACACCGGGGAGCTGTTTTTT.

This clonotype was seen more than once but under ten times. This chain uses TRBV20-1 with TRBJ2-7; 7 positions agree with TRBD1. The CDR3 sequence is 15 residues long. Looked up from germline, CDR1 is DFQATT and CDR2 is SNEGSKA (reference sequence). The ends lost 0 bases at V and 1 base at J; junction bases unmatched: 6. CDR3 DNA sequence: TGCAGTGCTAGAGACCCCAAGGGGGCTTCCTACGAGCAGTACTTC. Protein product: CSARDPKGASYEQYF.

This clonotype appeared a few times. The chain combines TRBV6-1 with TRBJ1-5; 11 nucleotides align to TRBD1. Germline trimming cut 6 bases from V and 7 bases from J; bases unmatched to any gene: 11. The germline gives CDR1 MNHNS, CDR2 SASEGT. The CDR3 runs 16 residues. The CDR3 coding sequence is TGTGCCAGCAGCCTCGGACAGGGGGCTTCGCGGCAGCCCCAGCATTTT. Encoded protein: CASSLGQGASRQPQHF.

The rearrangement uses TRBV2 and TRBJ2-7; the match to TRBD2 covers 7 bases. The CDR3 consists of 14 residues. V lost 7 bases and J lost 2; bases outside the gene matches: 8. Germline V CDR1 and CDR2: SNHLY, FYNNEI. The CDR3 region is CASKSGLAAYEQYF. CDR3 DNA: TGTGCCAGCAAATCAGGCCTAGCGGCCTACGAGCAGTACTTC.

This clonotype was recorded many times. This chain uses TRBV10-3 with TRBJ2-7; maybe TRBD1 (6 bases). V lost 10 bases to trimming and J lost 4 bases, with 26 bases between them. The CDR3 spans 16 residues. The germline V gene encodes CDR1 ENHRY and CDR2 SYGVKD. The CDR3 is CATASGEQGLSYEQYF. CDR3 coding DNA: TGTGCCACGGCCTCCGGAGAACAGGGCTTGTCTTACGAGCAGTACTTC.

This clonotype came up many times. This chain joins TRBV27 and TRBJ2-7, with 8 bases identical to TRBD2. The V gene end was trimmed by 6 bases and the J gene end by 2 bases; junction bases not matched to a gene: 9. The CDR3 has 15 residues. Germline V CDR1 and CDR2: MNHEY, SMNVEV (reference sequence). Written as DNA, the CDR3 is TGTGCCAGCAGCCGCGGAGCGGGAGTCACCTACGAGCAGTACTTC. Translation gives CASSRGAGVTYEQYF.

The CDR3 region has the DNA TGTGCCAGCAGCCCGTCCCGGGACCCGTATGGCTACACCTTC. This gives the protein CASSPSRDPYGYTF. J is TRBJ1-2 and V is TRBV11-2, with D perhaps matching TRBD1 (5 bases). CDR3 length: 14 residues. The V end lost 5 bases, the J end lost 5 bases, and 15 bases lay between the germline ends. Germline lookup yields CDR1 SGHAT and CDR2 FQNNGV.

This chain joins TRBV5-6 and TRBJ2-4; TRBD1 matches at 10 bases. Germline CDR1 and CDR2: SGHDT and YYEEEE. The CDR3 contains 14 residues. Trimming took 4 bases from V and 6 from J; bases not matched to a gene: 4. The CDR3 loop reads CASSNRDRGNIQYF. CDR3 in DNA: TGTGCCAGCAGCAACCGGGACAGGGGAAACATTCAGTACTTC.

This chain links TRBV25-1 with TRBJ1-1, with D unclear. The V gene lost 4 bases and the J gene lost 2 bases, with 2 bases spanning the gap. CDR3 length: 11 amino acids. The germline V gene has CDR1 MGHDK and CDR2 SYGVNS. The DNA for the CDR3 is TGTGCCAGCAGTGTTAACACTGAAGCTTTCTTT. This codes for CASSVNTEAFF.

The chain couples TRBV28 to TRBJ1-2; 9 bases agree with TRBD1. The CDR3 is 14 amino acids. CDR1 and CDR2 (germline): MDHEN, SYDVKM. V gave up 7 bases and J gave up 0 bases; unmatched junction bases: 3. The CDR3 here is CASTTGGSNYGYTF. The CDR3 nucleotides read TGTGCCAGCACAACAGGGGGCTCTAACTATGGCTACACCTTC.

This clonotype was counted a few times. The chain joins TRBV28 to TRBJ2-5; D uncertain. CDR1 and CDR2 from the germline V gene are MDHEN and SYDVKM. This CDR3 has 14 residues. Trimming removed 7 bases from V and 2 bases from J, with 14 bases in between. CDR3 loop: CASTPSARQETQYF. The CDR3 nucleotides are TGTGCCAGCACCCCCTCGGCTAGACAAGAGACCCAGTACTTC.

This clonotype was counted only a few times. The chain recombines TRBV20-1 with TRBJ2-3, with TRBD2 identical over 7 bases. After removal of 6 bases from V and 0 bases from J, the junction contained 12 bases not matched to a gene. This CDR3 contains 16 residues. Germline CDR1 is DFQATT and CDR2 is SNEGSKA (reference sequence). Written as DNA, the CDR3 is TGCAGTGCCCCCCCGGCTAGCGGCTTAAGCACAGATACGCAGTATTTT. Translation: CSAPPASGLSTDTQYF.

This clonotype was observed a few times. This chain links TRBV5-1 with TRBJ2-1, with 7 bases identical to TRBD2. CDR1 and CDR2 (germline): SGHRS, YFSETQ. This CDR3 contains 15 residues. V was clipped by 2 bases and J by 3 bases; unmatched bases: 5. The CDR3 loop reads CASSFEGGSYNEQFF. The DNA of the CDR3 is TGCGCCAGCAGCTTTGAGGGAGGGAGCTACAATGAGCAGTTCTTC.

This clonotype was counted between two and nine times. The chain couples TRBV7-2 to TRBJ2-3, with D possibly matching TRBD2 (6 bases). This CDR3 region has 12 residues. Trimming cost V 0 bases and J 10 bases, with 8 bases left between them. CDR1 is SGHTA and CDR2 is FQGNSA in the germline V gene. CDR3 sequence reads: CASSLARLAQYF. The CDR3 DNA sequence: TGTGCCAGCAGCTTAGCGCGACTAGCGCAGTATTTT.

The chain employs TRBV24-1 and TRBJ2-3; D possibly corresponds to TRBD2 (6 bases). The V end was cut by 6 bases, the J end by 1 base, with 13 bases between. Germline V gene sequence: CDR1 KGHDR, CDR2 SFDVKD. The CDR3 spans 15 residues. The CDR3 bases are TGTGCCACCAGTTTTTCCGGGACTGGCACAGATACGCAGTATTTT. Translating gives CATSFSGTGTDTQYF.

Many counts were recorded for this clonotype. The chain has TRBV20-1 and TRBJ2-2, with D possibly being TRBD1 (6 bases). Looked up from germline, CDR1 is DFQATT and CDR2 is SNEGSKA (reference sequence). The V end lost 5 bases, the J end lost 0 bases, and 19 bases lay between the germline ends. The CDR3 extends over 17 amino acids. The CDR3: CSAQLPSTGPNTGELFF. Written as DNA, the CDR3 is TGCAGTGCTCAGCTCCCCTCGACAGGACCGAACACCGGGGAGCTGTTTTTT.

At least ten counts were recorded for this clonotype. The rearrangement links TRBV5-1 to TRBJ2-3; 10 bases align to TRBD2. The CDR3 loop spans 15 amino acids. Germline-derived CDR1 and CDR2 are SGHRS and YFSETQ. V shed 3 bases, J shed 2 bases, and the junction held 3 bases outside the gene matches. CDR3 amino acids: CASSWTSGTTDTQYF. The CDR3 DNA follows: TGCGCCAGCAGCTGGACTAGCGGAACCACAGATACGCAGTATTTT.

This clonotype was detected only a few times. The CDR3 region has the DNA TGTGCCAGCAGCTTACACCAGAACACTGAAGCTTTCTTT. This encodes CASSLHQNTEAFF. This chain uses TRBV7-9 with TRBJ1-1; no definite D call. The length of the CDR3 is 13 residues. The V gene lost 2 bases and the J gene lost 1 base, with 5 bases spanning the gap. Germline loops: CDR1 SEHNR, CDR2 FQNEAQ (reference sequence). The full variable domain, with the rest looked up from reference TRBV7-9 and TRBJ1-1, is DTGVSQNPRHKITKRGQNVTFRCDPISEHNRLYWYRQTLGQGPEFLTYFQNEAQLEKSRLLSDRFSAERPKGSFSTLEIQRTEQGDSAMYLCASSLHQNTEAFFGQGTRLTVV.

The gene calls are TRBV20-1 and TRBJ1-5; D perhaps matches TRBD1 (6 bases). Germline loops: CDR1 DFQATT, CDR2 SNEGSKA (reference sequence). The CDR3 has 15 residues. V lost 7 bases and J lost 5, with 21 bases in between. The CDR3 bases are TGCAGTGTATCTTGGGGCGGGGGCCTCGATCAGCCCCAGCATTTT. Its protein is CSVSWGGGLDQPQHF.

J is TRBJ2-1 and V is TRBV28, with 7 bases matching TRBD2. The CDR3 length is 15 residues. J was trimmed by 4 bases and V by 3 bases; bases with no gene match: 6. Germline CDR1 is MDHEN and CDR2 is SYDVKM. Here the CDR3 DNA reads TGTGCCAGCAGTTTGAGGCTAGCGGCTTACAATGAGCAGTTCTTC. Amino acids: CASSLRLAAYNEQFF. Full variable domain (remainder filled in from reference TRBV28 and TRBJ2-1): DVKVTQSSRYLVKRTGEKVFLECVQDMDHENMFWYRQDPGLGLRLIYFSYDVKMKEKGDIPEGYSVSREKKERFSLILESASTNQTSMYLCASSLRLAAYNEQFFGPGTRLTVL.

This clonotype appeared many times. This chain joins TRBV3-1 and TRBJ2-3; TRBD2 agrees at 8 bases. Trimming cost V 5 bases and J 10 bases; bases outside gene matches: 11. The CDR3 runs to 14 residues. The germline V gene has CDR1 LGHDT and CDR2 YNNKEL (reference sequence). CDR3 protein: CASSGAGGRVAQYF. The CDR3 nucleotides are TGTGCCAGCAGCGGGGCGGGGGGCCGAGTTGCGCAGTATTTT.

On this clonotype itself: At one boundary the junction diverges from the germline segment, which might be a read error. The V gene is TRBV20-1, the J gene TRBJ2-5; D unclear. Germline assignment: CDR1 DFQATT and CDR2 SNEGSKA (reference sequence). This CDR3 contains 15 residues. CDR3 sequence: CSARDAAEYQEIQYF. The CDR3 nucleotides are TGCAGTGCTAGAGATGCGGCAGAATATCAAGAGATCCAGTACTTC.

This clonotype was seen many times. The CDR3 DNA reads as TGCGCCAGCAGCTTGGGGTACAGGGTGGAGAATGGCTACACCTTC. Translation: CASSLGYRVENGYTF. This chain uses TRBV5-1 with TRBJ1-2; a possible D gene is TRBD1 (6 bases). Germline CDR1 is SGHRS and CDR2 is YFSETQ. The CDR3 is 15 amino acids. V gave up 0 bases and J gave up 6 bases, with 15 bases separating them.